What follows describes a single TCR beta chain. Antigen unknown. The normal lung sample lay at least 3 cm, and maximally far, from the tumour. Frozen unsorted single-cell suspensions supplied the genomic DNA. Repertoires were generated with immunoSEQ multiplex PCR, while TCRdb's copy carries only in-frame clones and drops some. The table lists around 1,800 clones, 70% of them singletons, with about 17% in the top ten. Germline trimming cut 2 bases from V and 3 bases from J; bases unmatched to any gene: 7. The CDR3 contains 16 residues. Germline V lookup: CDR1 SGHTA, CDR2 FQGNSA. The record originates from a study of immune cell composition in non-small cell lung cancer. Whole-study results and caveats: Shared sequences between tumour-reactive and dominant in vivo clones were not proven.

Input material: non-adjacent lung tissue. This receptor was identified in a human donor with non-small cell lung cancer. The chain joins TRBV7-2 to TRBJ2-5; 9 bases agree with TRBD2. The CDR3, as DNA: TGTGCCAGCAGCTTATCTGTGGGCGGGGGGGAAGAGACCCAGTACTTC. Its translation is CASSLSVGGGEETQYF.